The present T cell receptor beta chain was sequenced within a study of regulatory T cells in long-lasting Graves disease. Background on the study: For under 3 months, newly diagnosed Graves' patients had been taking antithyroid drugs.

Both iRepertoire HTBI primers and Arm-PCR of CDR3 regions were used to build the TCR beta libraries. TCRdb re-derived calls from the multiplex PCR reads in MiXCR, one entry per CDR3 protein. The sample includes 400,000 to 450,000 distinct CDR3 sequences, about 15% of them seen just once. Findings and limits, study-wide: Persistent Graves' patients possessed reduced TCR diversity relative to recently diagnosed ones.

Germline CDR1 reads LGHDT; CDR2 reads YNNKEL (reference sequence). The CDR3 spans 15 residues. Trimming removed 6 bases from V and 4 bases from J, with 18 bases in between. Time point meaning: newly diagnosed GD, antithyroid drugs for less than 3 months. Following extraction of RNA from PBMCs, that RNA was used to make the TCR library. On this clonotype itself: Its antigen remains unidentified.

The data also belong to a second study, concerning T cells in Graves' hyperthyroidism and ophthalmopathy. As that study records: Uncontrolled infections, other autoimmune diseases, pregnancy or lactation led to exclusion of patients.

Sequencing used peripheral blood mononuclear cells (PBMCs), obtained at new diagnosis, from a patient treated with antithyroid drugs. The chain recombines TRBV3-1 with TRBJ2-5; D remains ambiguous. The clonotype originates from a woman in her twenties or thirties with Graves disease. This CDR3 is CASSPPYLPRETQYF. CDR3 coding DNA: TGTGCCAGCAGTCCTCCCTACCTTCCGCGAGAGACCCAGTACTTC.